This TCR beta chain originates from a study of shared clonotypes between healthy human individuals (dated by TCRdb to about 2020). For the study in its entirety: A couple of women and a few men aged 18 to 49 years were included in the cohort. To estimate repertoire size and how much clonotypes are shared between individuals, the study performed deep sequencing of blood TCR repertoires from a handful of healthy adults. Libraries were prepared and TCR repertoires were sequenced by different laboratories using diverse techniques, in order to increase sequencing depth and limit assay-specific biases. For each donor, three plates each were used for CD4 naive and CD4 memory, two plates were used for CD8 naive, and one plate was used for CD8 memory. Per donor, leukapheresis produced somewhere between about 0.8 and 9 billion PBMCs. Study-wide findings and limitations: Estimated clonotype richness was generally larger for naive than for memory subsets. Pairwise subsampling led to the expectation that sequencing depth would affect the degree of clonotype sharing among donors. Compared with non-shared clonotypes, clonotypes shared by all four sorted-subset donors had higher generation probabilities. Sampling was limited to blood, and TCR repertoires in tissue likely differ from TCR repertoires in blood. Incomplete sequencing was indicated by rarefaction of sorted-subset datasets, despite the large sequencing depth. Across four donors, about 5% of naive CD4, around 3.3% of naive CD8, approximately 2.5% of memory CD4, and approximately 0.4% of memory CD8 clonotypes were shared. The genetic and exposure-history diversity represented was limited by the small number of donors.

About this clone itself: Its antigen specificity is not known. Per-nucleotide qualities are absent, and no much larger clonotype sits a single base away.

The donors were healthy, HIV-negative adults with no recently reported acute infections or vaccinations. Every donor was a Caucasian adult living in Nashville, Tennessee, USA. Magnetic negative selection was used to enrich CD4+ T cells, after which naive cells were positively selected on CD45RA and the negative fraction became the memory subset. Blood was collected by leukapheresis, and PBMCs were isolated by Ficoll-Histopaque density gradient centrifugation and then cryopreserved in liquid nitrogen vapor phase. Analytical flow cytometry was used to check the purity and quantity of each magnetically sorted T cell population. Genomic DNA was isolated from every sorted fraction and measured by UV absorbance on a Nanodrop 2000c. The germline V gene specifies SGHNT as CDR1 and YENEEA as CDR2. Measured from the cysteine to the phenylalanine, the CDR3 is 13 residues long. The read is trimmed to its CDR3 DNA, 39 bases read in frame from base 1. The V end gives up 4 bases and the J end 6 bases, leaving 5 bases in the junction not matched to a gene.

Using the deep immunoSEQ assay, multiplex PCR amplified TCR CDR3 regions from genomic DNA. Extracted genomic DNA from each cell subset was distributed evenly across all wells of several immunoSEQ 96-well plates, and each plate was treated as a replicate. For sorted subsets, roughly 200 ng of genomic DNA, equivalent to 25,000 to 35,000 T cell genomes, went into each replicate PCR. Purified libraries were quantified with a Qubit 3.0 fluorometer, sized on a Bioanalyzer 2100, and re-quantified with the KAPA Library Quantification kit. A separate single-read 150-cycle Illumina NextSeq 550 flow cell was used to sequence each immunoSEQ 96-well plate. In the original analysis: Because only junctional sequences without quality scores were contained in the immunoSEQ output, filtering matching that applied to full-length reads could not be performed. To assign V/J genes and CDR3, sequences were annotated against IMGT germline references using PyIR, a Python wrapper for IgBLAST v1.9. Reads were removed for weak V/J assignments (E-value above 1e-6), missing CDR3, stop codons, out-of-frame junctions, or ambiguous translated residues. A V3J clonotype was defined by an identical inferred V gene, J gene, and CDR3 amino acid sequence. To compute the percentage overlap between repertoires, the number of shared unique clonotypes was divided by the size of the smaller repertoire. Richness of each repertoire was evaluated using RTK rarefaction, the Chao1 estimator, and Recon v2.1 estimates of unobserved clonotypes. OLGA was used to compute generation probabilities for all TCRbeta clonotypes that the gDNA method yielded from a few donors. The clones in this table, taken by TCRdb from immuneACCESS, are in-frame only. Not every clone is retained; where verified, under half of the shortfall comes from an unresolved V gene, and the cause of the rest is unknown. That table supplies the V and J calls and clone size; D and trimming were determined from the DNA. The sample data list roughly 2 million clones, and approximately 96% of these were observed just once. The top ten clones comprise 0.13% of the sample.

The sample taken for sequencing was naive CD4+ T cells sorted from blood. The sample's cell subset or site label is to be understood as: CD45RA+ positively selected. The sequence is built from TRBV11-3 and TRBJ1-1, with 7 middle bases fitting TRBD1. This receptor was identified in a man aged 18 to 35 in good health. The encoded CDR3 is CASSYGQVPEAFF. The base sequence is TGTGCCAGCAGCTACGGACAGGTCCCTGAAGCTTTCTTT. The reference TRBV11-3 and TRBJ1-1 proteins fill in what lies around the CDR3, so the full variable domain reads EAGVVQSPRYKIIEKKQPVAFWCNPISGHNTLYWYLQNLGQGPELLIRYENEEAVDDSQLPKDRFSAERLKGVDSTLKIQPAELGDSAVYLCASSYGQVPEAFFGQGTRLTVV.